This paragraph reports one T cell receptor (beta chain). The repertoire was sequenced with immunoSEQ multiplex PCR; TCRdb's copy has only in-frame clones and lacks some. The sample lists about 68,000 clones, about 91% occurring once. This sample was included in a study of T cell changes during pregnancy in multiple sclerosis. V lost 10 bases, J lost 6 bases, and 24 bases lay in between. Germline CDR1 and CDR2: SEHNR and FQNEAQ (reference sequence). This CDR3 contains 16 residues. Sequencing used peripheral blood, obtained in the second trimester of pregnancy. This chain connects TRBV7-9 to TRBJ2-2, with D tentatively TRBD2 (5 bases). The clonotype originates from a female donor in good health, enrolled as a control in a pregnancy study. CDR3 amino acids: CAIDLTGVGRPGELFF. CDR3 sequence (DNA): TGTGCCATCGACTTAACCGGGGTTGGCCGTCCCGGGGAGCTGTTTTTT. The variable domain in full, with the rest retrieved from reference TRBV7-9 and TRBJ2-2, is DTGVSQNPRHKITKRGQNVTFRCDPISEHNRLYWYRQTLGQGPEFLTYFQNEAQLEKSRLLSDRFSAERPKGSFSTLEIQRTEQGDSAMYLCAIDLTGVGRPGELFFGEGSRLTVL.